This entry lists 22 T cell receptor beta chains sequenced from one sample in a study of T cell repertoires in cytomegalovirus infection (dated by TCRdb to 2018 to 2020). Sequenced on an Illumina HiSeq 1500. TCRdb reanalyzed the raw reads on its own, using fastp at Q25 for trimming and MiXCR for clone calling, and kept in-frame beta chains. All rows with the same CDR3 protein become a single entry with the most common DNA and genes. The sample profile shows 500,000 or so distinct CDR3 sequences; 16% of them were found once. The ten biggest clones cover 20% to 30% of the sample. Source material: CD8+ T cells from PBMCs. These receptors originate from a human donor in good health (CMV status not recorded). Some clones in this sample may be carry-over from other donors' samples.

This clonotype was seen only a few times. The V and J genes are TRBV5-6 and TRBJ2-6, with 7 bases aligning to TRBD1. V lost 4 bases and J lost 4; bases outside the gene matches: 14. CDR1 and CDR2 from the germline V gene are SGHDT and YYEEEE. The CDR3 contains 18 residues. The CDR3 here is CASSPGTVLFGGANVLTF. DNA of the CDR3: TGTGCCAGCAGCCCCGGGACAGTCCTTTTCGGGGGGGCCAACGTCCTGACTTTC.

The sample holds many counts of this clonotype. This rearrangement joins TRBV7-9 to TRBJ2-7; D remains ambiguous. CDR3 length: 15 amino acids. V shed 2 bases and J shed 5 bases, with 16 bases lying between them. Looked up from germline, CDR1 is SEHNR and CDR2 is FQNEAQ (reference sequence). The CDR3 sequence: CASSLPTGSVDEQYF. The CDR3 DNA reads TGTGCCAGCAGCTTACCTACCGGATCAGTAGACGAGCAGTACTTC.

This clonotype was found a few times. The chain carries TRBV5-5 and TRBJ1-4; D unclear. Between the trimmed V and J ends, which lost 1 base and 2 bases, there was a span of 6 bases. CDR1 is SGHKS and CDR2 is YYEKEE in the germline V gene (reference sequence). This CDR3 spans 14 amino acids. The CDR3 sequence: CASSLRVTNEKLFF. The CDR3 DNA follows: TGTGCCAGCAGCTTGAGGGTGACTAATGAAAAACTGTTTTTT.

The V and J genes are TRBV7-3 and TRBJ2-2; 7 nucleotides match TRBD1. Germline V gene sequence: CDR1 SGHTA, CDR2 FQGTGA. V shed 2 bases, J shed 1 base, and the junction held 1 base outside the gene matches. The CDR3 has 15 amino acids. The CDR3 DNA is TGTGCCAGCAGCTTAGGGACAGAGAACACCGGGGAGCTGTTTTTT. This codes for CASSLGTENTGELFF.

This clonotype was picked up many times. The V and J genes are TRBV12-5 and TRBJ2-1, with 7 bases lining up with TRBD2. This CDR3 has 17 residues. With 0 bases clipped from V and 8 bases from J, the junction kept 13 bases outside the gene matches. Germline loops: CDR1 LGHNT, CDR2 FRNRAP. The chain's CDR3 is CASGLVVTLGGPYEQFF. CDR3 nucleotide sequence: TGTGCTAGTGGTTTGGTGGTGACGCTGGGAGGGCCATATGAGCAGTTCTTC.

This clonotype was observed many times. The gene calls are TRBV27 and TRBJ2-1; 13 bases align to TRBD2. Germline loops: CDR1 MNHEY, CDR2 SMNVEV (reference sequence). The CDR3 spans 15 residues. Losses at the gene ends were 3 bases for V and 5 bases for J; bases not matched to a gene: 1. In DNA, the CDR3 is TGTGCCAGCAGTTTTGGACTAGCGGGGGACAATGAGCAGTTCTTC. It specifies CASSFGLAGDNEQFF.

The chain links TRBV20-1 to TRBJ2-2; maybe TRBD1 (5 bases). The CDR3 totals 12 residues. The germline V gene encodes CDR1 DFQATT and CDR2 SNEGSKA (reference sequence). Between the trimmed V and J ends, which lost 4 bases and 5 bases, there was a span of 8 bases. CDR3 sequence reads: CSANGATGELFF. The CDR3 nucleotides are TGCAGTGCTAATGGGGCGACCGGGGAGCTGTTTTTT.

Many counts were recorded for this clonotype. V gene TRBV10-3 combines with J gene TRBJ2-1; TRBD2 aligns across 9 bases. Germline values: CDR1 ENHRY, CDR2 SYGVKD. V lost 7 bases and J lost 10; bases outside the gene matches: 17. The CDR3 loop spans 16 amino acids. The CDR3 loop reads CAITETAGGRYGEQFF. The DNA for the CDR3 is TGTGCCATCACCGAAACAGCGGGAGGAAGGTACGGGGAGCAGTTCTTC.

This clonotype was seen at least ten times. The CDR3 loop reads CASSDWTENYGYTF. The CDR3 nucleotides read TGTGCCAGCAGTGATTGGACAGAAAACTATGGCTACACCTTC. The V gene is TRBV6-1, the J gene TRBJ1-2; D may be TRBD1 (6 bases). CDR3 length equals 14 residues. V lost 3 bases to trimming and J lost 2 bases, with 10 bases between them. Per the germline V gene, CDR1 is MNHNS and CDR2 is SASEGT.

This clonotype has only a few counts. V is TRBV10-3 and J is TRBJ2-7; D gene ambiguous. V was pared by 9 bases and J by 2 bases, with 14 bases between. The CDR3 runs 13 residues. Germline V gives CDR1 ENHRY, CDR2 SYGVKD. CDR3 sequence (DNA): TGTGCCATAAAGGACCGTGACGCCTACGAGCAGTACTTC. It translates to CAIKDRDAYEQYF.

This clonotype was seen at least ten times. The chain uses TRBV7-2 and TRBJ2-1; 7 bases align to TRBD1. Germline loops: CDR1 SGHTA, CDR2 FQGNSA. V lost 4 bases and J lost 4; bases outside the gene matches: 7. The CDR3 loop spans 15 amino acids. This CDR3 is CASSSGQAIYNEQFF. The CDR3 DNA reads TGTGCCAGCAGCTCCGGACAGGCAATTTACAATGAGCAGTTCTTC. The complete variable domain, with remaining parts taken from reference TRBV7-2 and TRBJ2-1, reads GAGVSQSPSNKVTEKGKDVELRCDPISGHTALYWYRQSLGQGLEFLIYFQGNSAPDKSGLPSDRFSAERTGGSVSTLTIQRTQQEDSAVYLCASSSGQAIYNEQFFGPGTRLTVL.

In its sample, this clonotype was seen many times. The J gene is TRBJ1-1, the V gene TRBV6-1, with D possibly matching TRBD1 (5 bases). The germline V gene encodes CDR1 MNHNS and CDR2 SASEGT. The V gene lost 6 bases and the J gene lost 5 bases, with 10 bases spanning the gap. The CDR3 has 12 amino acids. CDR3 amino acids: CASRGRETEAFF. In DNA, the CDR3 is TGTGCCAGCAGGGGCAGGGAAACTGAAGCTTTCTTT.

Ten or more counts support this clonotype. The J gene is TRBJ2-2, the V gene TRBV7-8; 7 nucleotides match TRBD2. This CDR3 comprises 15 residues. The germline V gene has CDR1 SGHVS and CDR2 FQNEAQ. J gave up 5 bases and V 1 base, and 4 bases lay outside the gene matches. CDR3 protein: CASSLVPGRTGELFF. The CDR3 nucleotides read TGTGCCAGCAGCTTAGTACCCGGGAGGACCGGGGAGCTGTTTTTT.

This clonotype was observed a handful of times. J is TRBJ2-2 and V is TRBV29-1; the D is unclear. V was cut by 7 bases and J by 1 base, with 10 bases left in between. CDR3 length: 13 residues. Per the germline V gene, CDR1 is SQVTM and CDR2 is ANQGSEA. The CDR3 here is CSGLTENTGELFF. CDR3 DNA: TGCAGCGGACTGACTGAGAACACCGGGGAGCTGTTTTTT.

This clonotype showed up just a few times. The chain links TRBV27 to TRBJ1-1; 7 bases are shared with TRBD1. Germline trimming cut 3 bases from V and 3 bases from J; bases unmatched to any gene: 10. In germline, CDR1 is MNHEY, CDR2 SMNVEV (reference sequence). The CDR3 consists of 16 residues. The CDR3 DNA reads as TGTGCCAGCAGTTTCCCGACAGGGACCTGGGACACTGAAGCTTTCTTT. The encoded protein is CASSFPTGTWDTEAFF.

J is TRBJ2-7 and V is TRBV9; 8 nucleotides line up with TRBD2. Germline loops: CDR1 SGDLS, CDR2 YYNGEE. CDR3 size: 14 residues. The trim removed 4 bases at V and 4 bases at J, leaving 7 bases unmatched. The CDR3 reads CASSPSGGVYEQYF. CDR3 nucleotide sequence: TGTGCCAGCAGCCCCAGCGGGGGAGTATACGAGCAGTACTTC.

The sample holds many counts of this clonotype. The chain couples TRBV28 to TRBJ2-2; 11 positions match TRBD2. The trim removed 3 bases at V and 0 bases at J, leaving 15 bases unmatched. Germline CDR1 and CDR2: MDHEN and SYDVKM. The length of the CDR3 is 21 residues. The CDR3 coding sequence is TGTGCCAGCAGTTTTCGGGACAGTAAACTAGCGGGAGAGACGAACACCGGGGAGCTGTTTTTT. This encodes CASSFRDSKLAGETNTGELFF.

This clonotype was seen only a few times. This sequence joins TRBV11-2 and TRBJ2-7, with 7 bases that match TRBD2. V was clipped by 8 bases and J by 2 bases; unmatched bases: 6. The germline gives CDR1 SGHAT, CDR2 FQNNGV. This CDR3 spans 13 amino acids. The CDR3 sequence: CASRLADAYEQYF. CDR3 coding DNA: TGTGCCAGCCGCCTAGCGGACGCCTACGAGCAGTACTTC.

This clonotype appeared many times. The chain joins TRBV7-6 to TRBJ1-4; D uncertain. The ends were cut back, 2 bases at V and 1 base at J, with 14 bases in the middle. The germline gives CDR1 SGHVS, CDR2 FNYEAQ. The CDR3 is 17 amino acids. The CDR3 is CASSLSWRAGTNEKLFF. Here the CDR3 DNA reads TGTGCCAGCAGCTTATCGTGGAGGGCCGGAACTAATGAAAAACTGTTTTTT.

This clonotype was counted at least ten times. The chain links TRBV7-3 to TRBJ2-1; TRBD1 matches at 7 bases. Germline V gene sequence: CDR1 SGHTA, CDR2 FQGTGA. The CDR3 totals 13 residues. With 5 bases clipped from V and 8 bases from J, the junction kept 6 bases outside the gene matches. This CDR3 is CASSATGTYEQFF. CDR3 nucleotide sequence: TGTGCCAGCAGCGCGACAGGGACGTATGAGCAGTTCTTC. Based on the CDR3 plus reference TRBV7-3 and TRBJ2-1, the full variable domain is GAGVSQTPSNKVTEKGKYVELRCDPISGHTALYWYRQSLGQGPEFLIYFQGTGAADDSGLPNDRFFAVRPEGSVSTLKIQRTERGDSAVYLCASSATGTYEQFFGPGTRLTVL.

The CDR3 DNA follows: TGTGCCAGCAGTGGGAGGACAGGATCAACCTACGAGCAGTACTTC. Translation gives CASSGRTGSTYEQYF. This chain uses TRBV12-3 or TRBV12-4 with TRBJ2-7; weak D call: TRBD1 (7 bases). Trimming shortened V by 5 bases and J by 2 bases, and 16 bases separated the two germline ends. The length of the CDR3 is 15 residues.

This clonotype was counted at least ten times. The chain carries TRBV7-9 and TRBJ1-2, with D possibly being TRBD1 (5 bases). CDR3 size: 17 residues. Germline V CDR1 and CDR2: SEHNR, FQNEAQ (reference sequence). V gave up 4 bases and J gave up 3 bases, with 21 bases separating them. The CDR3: CASSSVPGTAEDYGYTF. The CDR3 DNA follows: TGTGCCAGCAGCTCCGTTCCAGGGACCGCAGAGGACTATGGCTACACCTTC.